This T cell receptor (beta chain) was recovered during a study of cytomegalovirus exposure and HLA in healthy donors. Overall study findings and caveats: TCR beta sequences numbering 15,000 to 20,000 were associated with HLA alleles at 0.05 false discovery rate in a later analysis. In presence/absence analyses, roughly uniform sequencing depth across donors was assumed. CMV serostatus alone was available as immune exposure information.

Worth noting for this clone: The antigen is undetermined.

Donors sampled were nominally healthy, though unrecorded immune exposures were likely. The PCR had 60 Vbeta and 13 Jbeta primers. Method: immunoSEQ multiplex PCR; TCRdb's copy keeps in-frame clones and lacks some. The table lists approximately 160,000 clones, around three quarters of them singletons. This TCR derives from a man aged 40-50 years in good health and CMV-seronegative. Material: PBMCs.

The CDR3 protein is CASSAPDSTSPLHF. Here the CDR3 DNA reads TGTGCCAGCAGTGCTCCTGACAGCACTTCACCCCTCCACTTT. This chain links TRBV6-1 with TRBJ1-6, with D possibly being TRBD1 (5 bases). Per the germline V gene, CDR1 is MNHNS and CDR2 is SASEGT. Trimming cost V 4 bases and J 9 bases, with 13 bases left between them. The CDR3 spans 14 residues.